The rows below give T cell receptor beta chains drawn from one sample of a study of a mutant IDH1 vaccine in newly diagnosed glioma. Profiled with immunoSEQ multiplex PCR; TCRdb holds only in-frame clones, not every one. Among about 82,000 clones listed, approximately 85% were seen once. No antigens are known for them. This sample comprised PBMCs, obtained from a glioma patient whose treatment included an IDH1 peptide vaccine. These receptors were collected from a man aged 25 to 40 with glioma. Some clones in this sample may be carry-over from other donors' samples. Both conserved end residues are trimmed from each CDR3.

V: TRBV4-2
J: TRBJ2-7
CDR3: ASSQDPTTYEQY

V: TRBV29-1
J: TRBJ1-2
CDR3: SVEEPFSRGYT

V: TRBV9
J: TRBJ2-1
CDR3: ASSVGSSSGTSSYNEQF

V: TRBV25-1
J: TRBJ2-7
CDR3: ASSELDYEQY

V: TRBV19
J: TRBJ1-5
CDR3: ASASGRFGNQPQH

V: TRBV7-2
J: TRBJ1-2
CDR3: ASSRDTYYGYT

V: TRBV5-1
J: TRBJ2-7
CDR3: ASSLHGESYEQY

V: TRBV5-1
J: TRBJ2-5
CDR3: ASSLELVQETQY

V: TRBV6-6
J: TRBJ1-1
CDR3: ASSRDRGPGTEAF

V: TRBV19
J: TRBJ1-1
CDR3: ASSIEFEAF

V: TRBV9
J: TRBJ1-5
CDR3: ASSVGGSNQPQH

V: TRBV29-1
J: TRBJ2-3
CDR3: SVVGGLAGLSTDTQY

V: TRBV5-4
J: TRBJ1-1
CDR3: ASSSQNPWGGAEAF

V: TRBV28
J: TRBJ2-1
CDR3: ASSFPRRGKYNEQF

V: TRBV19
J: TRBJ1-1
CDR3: ASSTHLYKDTEAF

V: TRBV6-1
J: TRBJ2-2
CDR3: ASRTVTRTGELF

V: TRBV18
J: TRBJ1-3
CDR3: ASSPLGQGGNTIY